This T cell receptor (beta chain) was obtained from a study of T-cell reconstitution after alpha-beta-depleted transplantation in children. CDR3 size: 11 residues. V shed 6 bases and J shed 9 bases, with 11 bases lying between them. Preparation of the TCRbeta library was carried out with unique molecular identifiers. Each CDR3 protein gets one entry after TCRdb re-called the PCR reads with MiXCR. Among about 600,000 distinct CDR3 sequences listed, under 12% were seen once. This clonotype came up many times. Sequences were derived from PBMCs from the stem cell graft donor, sampled from the stem cell graft. The rearrangement uses TRBV12-3 or TRBV12-4 and TRBJ2-5, with D uncertain. The clonotype originates from a human donor who donated a stem cell graft to a child with acute myeloid leukemia. In nucleotides, the CDR3 is TGTGCCAGCAGCCAAACTCAGCCCCAGTACTTC. Amino acids: CASSQTQPQYF.